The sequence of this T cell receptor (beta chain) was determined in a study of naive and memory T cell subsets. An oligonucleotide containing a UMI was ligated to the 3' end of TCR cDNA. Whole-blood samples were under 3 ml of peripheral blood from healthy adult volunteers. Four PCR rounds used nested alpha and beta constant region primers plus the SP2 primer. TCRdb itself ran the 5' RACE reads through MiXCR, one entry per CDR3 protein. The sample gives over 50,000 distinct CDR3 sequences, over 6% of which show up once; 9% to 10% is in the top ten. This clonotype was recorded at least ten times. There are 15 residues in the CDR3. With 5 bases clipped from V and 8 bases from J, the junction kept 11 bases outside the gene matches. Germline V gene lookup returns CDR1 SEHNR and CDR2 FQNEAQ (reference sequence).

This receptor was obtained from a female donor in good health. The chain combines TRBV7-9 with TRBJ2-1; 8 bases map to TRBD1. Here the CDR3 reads CASSRWAGGEDEQFF. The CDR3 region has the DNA TGTGCCAGCAGCCGTTGGGCAGGGGGCGAGGATGAGCAGTTCTTC.